This TCR beta chain was captured in a study of blood T cell repertoires in COVID-19. Turning to the study itself: The cDNA or gDNA used as material had been derived from T cells, B-cell-depleted T cells, or PBMCs.

The CDR3 has 15 residues. V was pared by 0 bases and J by 5 bases, with 12 bases between. Germline V lookup: CDR1 KGHSH, CDR2 LQKENI. Repertoires were generated with immunoSEQ multiplex PCR, while TCRdb's copy carries only in-frame clones and drops some. Altogether over 45,000 clones are present, 80% to 90% being singletons, with the ten largest covering 6.5%. This receptor was taken from a man between 45 and 60 years old with active COVID-19. The source material was peripheral blood. The V and J genes are TRBV18 and TRBJ2-3; weak D call: TRBD2 (7 bases). CDR3 DNA sequence: TGTGCCAGCTCACCACCGGGGGGGCAGGGAGATACGCAGTATTTT. It is translated as CASSPPGGQGDTQYF. Based on the CDR3 plus reference TRBV18 and TRBJ2-3, the full variable domain is NAGVMQNPRHLVRRRGQEARLRCSPMKGHSHVYWYRQLPEEGLKFMVYLQKENIIDESGMPKERFSAEFPKEGPSILRIQQVVRGDSAAYFCASSPPGGQGDTQYFGPGTRLTVL.